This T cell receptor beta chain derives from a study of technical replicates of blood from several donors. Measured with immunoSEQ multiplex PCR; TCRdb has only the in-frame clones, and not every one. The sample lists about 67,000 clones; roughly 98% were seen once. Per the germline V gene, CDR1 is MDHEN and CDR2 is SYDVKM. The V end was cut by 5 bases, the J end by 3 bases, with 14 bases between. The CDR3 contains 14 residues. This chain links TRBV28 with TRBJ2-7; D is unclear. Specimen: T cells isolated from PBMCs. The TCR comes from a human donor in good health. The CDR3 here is CASSRSGLGYEQYF. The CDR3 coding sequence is TGTGCCAGCAGTCGATCAGGCTTGGGCTACGAGCAGTACTTC.